The 15 T cell receptor beta chains in this list originate from one sample, sequenced in a study of memory CD4+ T cells and cytomegalovirus serostatus. Assay: immunoSEQ multiplex PCR; the TCRdb copy retains only in-frame clones and omits some. The sample has tens of thousands of clones, about 79% seen once. Single viable CD3+CD4+CD8-CD45RO+ cells were sorted as the memory CD4+ T cells. Material: memory CD4+ T cells from blood. The source is an adult in good health and CMV-seronegative.

The chain uses TRBV27 and TRBJ2-5; TRBD2 matches 7 bases. The V and J ends lost 4 bases and 2 bases, in that order; junction bases with no gene match: 10. Germline-derived CDR1 and CDR2 are MNHEY and SMNVEV (reference sequence). The CDR3 totals 16 residues. Here the CDR3 DNA reads TGTGCCAGCAGTTCGTTGGCTTCGGGACTACAAGAGACCCAGTACTTC. Translation: CASSSLASGLQETQYF.

The gene calls are TRBV7-7 and TRBJ2-1; 9 bases agree with TRBD2. The CDR3 runs 15 residues. Germline lookup yields CDR1 SSHAT and CDR2 FNYEAQ (reference sequence). V trimming: 4 bases; J trimming: 3 bases; junction bases outside the gene matches: 4. The CDR3 DNA reads TGTGCCAGCAGCTCCCAGCGGGGGGTCTACAATGAGCAGTTCTTC. Its translation is CASSSQRGVYNEQFF.

This chain uses TRBV5-5 with TRBJ1-1, with TRBD1 matching over 7 bases. J lost 6 bases, V lost 4 bases, and 15 bases had no gene match. The CDR3 consists of 16 residues. CDR1 is SGHKS and CDR2 is YYEKEE in the germline V gene (reference sequence). CDR3 sequence reads: CASSRTIDRVTAEAFF. CDR3 nucleotides: TGTGCCAGCAGCCGTACGATTGACAGGGTCACCGCTGAAGCTTTCTTT.

This clone was counted a few times. The rearrangement links TRBV27 to TRBJ1-1; tentatively, D is TRBD1 (5 bases). V lost 5 bases, J lost 4 bases, and 11 bases lay in between. There are 13 residues in the CDR3. The germline V gene encodes CDR1 MNHEY and CDR2 SMNVEV (reference sequence). The DNA of the CDR3 is TGTGCCAGCAGTAAGGGGTGGGGCACTGAAGCTTTCTTT. It codes for CASSKGWGTEAFF.

The chain has TRBV29-1 and TRBJ2-5; no reliable D call. V lost 1 base to trimming and J lost 0 bases, with 9 bases between them. This CDR3 contains 14 residues. Germline loops: CDR1 SQVTM, CDR2 ANQGSEA. As DNA, the CDR3 is TGCAGCGTTGAAGGCGCAGATTACCAAGAGACCCAGTACTTC. This codes for CSVEGADYQETQYF.

V is TRBV6-5 and J is TRBJ2-2, with 7 bases identical to TRBD1. V shed 4 bases, J shed 3 bases, and the junction held 5 bases outside the gene matches. This CDR3 comprises 15 residues. Germline CDR1 reads MNHEY; CDR2 reads SVGAGI. CDR3 loop: CASSWTGVYTGELFF. The DNA for the CDR3 is TGTGCCAGCAGTTGGACAGGTGTTTACACCGGGGAGCTGTTTTTT.

The chain is built from TRBV7-9 and TRBJ1-1; no firm D call. The CDR3 totals 13 residues. The germline V gene encodes CDR1 SEHNR and CDR2 FQNEAQ (reference sequence). Trimming removed 5 bases from V and 1 base from J, with 8 bases in between. In DNA, the CDR3 is TGTGCCAGCAGCATCAAACCGAACACTGAAGCTTTCTTT. This encodes CASSIKPNTEAFF.

In this sample, this clone turned up a few times. This sequence joins TRBV28 and TRBJ2-7; no clear D gene. Germline V lookup: CDR1 MDHEN, CDR2 SYDVKM. The V and J ends lost 7 bases and 2 bases respectively, with 9 bases between them. This CDR3 is built from 12 residues. CDR3 sequence reads: CASNSRAYEQYF. The CDR3 DNA follows: TGTGCCAGCAATAGCAGAGCCTACGAGCAGTACTTC. Based on the CDR3 plus reference TRBV28 and TRBJ2-7, the full variable domain is DVKVTQSSRYLVKRTGEKVFLECVQDMDHENMFWYRQDPGLGLRLIYFSYDVKMKEKGDIPEGYSVSREKKERFSLILESASTNQTSMYLCASNSRAYEQYFGPGTRLTVT.

About this clone itself: A junction end diverges from the germline sequence, so it may reflect a read error. The chain joins TRBV29-1 to TRBJ2-1, with TRBD2 matching over 8 bases. The CDR3 sequence is 13 residues long. The germline V gene has CDR1 SQVTM and CDR2 ANQGSEA. The CDR3 sequence: CSVEGGTSGEGVF. The CDR3 nucleotides read TGCAGCGTTGAAGGGGGTACTAGCGGAGAGGGGGTCTTC.

The rearrangement uses TRBV5-6 and TRBJ2-7; 10 positions agree with TRBD1. The CDR3 has 15 residues. CDR1 and CDR2 from the germline V gene are SGHDT and YYEEEE. The ends lost 4 bases at V and 2 bases at J; junction bases unmatched: 6. CDR3 nucleotide sequence: TGTGCCAGCAGCCCGACAGGGGGCAAGGCCTACGAGCAGTACTTC. As protein: CASSPTGGKAYEQYF.

The genes are TRBV15 and TRBJ1-6, with D unresolved. Germline values: CDR1 LNHNV, CDR2 YYDKDF (reference sequence). There are 15 residues in the CDR3. V lost 1 base to trimming and J lost 13 bases, with 17 bases between them. The CDR3 coding sequence is TGTGCCACCAGCAGAGGAACCGGAGGCTATACTCCCCTCCACTTT. This codes for CATSRGTGGYTPLHF.

V and J are TRBV7-8 and TRBJ2-2; TRBD1 is a possible D gene (5 bases). The CDR3 length is 18 residues. Germline V gene sequence: CDR1 SGHVS, CDR2 FQNEAQ. V lost 5 bases, J lost 3 bases, and 22 bases lay in between. The CDR3, as DNA: TGTGCCAGCAGCCATAACCTGGGGCGTGTACTGGACACCGGGGAGCTGTTTTTT. Protein product: CASSHNLGRVLDTGELFF.

This chain joins TRBV6-1 and TRBJ2-2; a possible D gene is TRBD1 (5 bases). Trimming took 4 bases from V and 6 from J, leaving 9 bases between them. The CDR3 sequence is 13 residues long. Germline lookup yields CDR1 MNHNS and CDR2 SASEGT. CDR3: CASSVGVSGELFF. The CDR3, as DNA: TGTGCCAGCAGTGTAGGGGTCTCCGGGGAGCTGTTTTTT.

This clone has a handful of counts. This sequence joins TRBV19 and TRBJ1-2; no definite D call. Germline CDR1 reads LNHDA; CDR2 reads SQIVND (reference sequence). Trimming took 7 bases from V and 4 from J, leaving 13 bases between them. This CDR3 comprises 13 residues. The CDR3 is CASTEPTTYGYTF. In DNA form, the CDR3 reads TGTGCCAGTACAGAGCCGACAACCTATGGCTACACCTTC.

This clone was counted between two and nine times. V usage is TRBV11-2 and J usage is TRBJ2-5; TRBD1 agrees at 7 bases. Looked up from germline, CDR1 is SGHAT and CDR2 is FQNNGV. V lost 5 bases, J lost 5 bases, and 14 bases stayed unmatched. The CDR3 has 16 amino acids. The CDR3 loop reads CASSPAVTGFLETQYF. CDR3 DNA: TGTGCCAGCAGCCCCGCCGTGACAGGGTTTTTGGAGACCCAGTACTTC. The complete variable domain, with remaining parts taken from reference TRBV11-2 and TRBJ2-5, reads EAGVAQSPRYKIIEKRQSVAFWCNPISGHATLYWYQQILGQGPKLLIQFQNNGVVDDSQLPKDRFSAERLKGVDSTLKIQPAKLEDSAVYLCASSPAVTGFLETQYFGPGTRLLVL.